This is a list of T cell receptor beta chains from one sample in a study of blood T cell repertoires in COVID-19. Here immunoSEQ multiplex PCR was the method, and the copy in TCRdb shows in-frame clones only, minus some. The repertoire includes tens of thousands of clones, about 88% of them detected once, and approximately 1.5% sits in the top ten. The sample taken for sequencing was peripheral blood. The receptor set was obtained from a man aged 50 to 59 with acute or convalescent COVID-19. CDR3s leave out the opening cysteine and the closing phenylalanine or tryptophan. The order of the fields is V gene, CDR3 length, CDR3 protein.

TRBV5-1	15	ASSPGTGGARNTEAF
TRBV6-1	13	ASSDPGTVTTEAF
TRBV28	14	ASNFGGRPREETQY
TRBV19	10	ASKGQGGKLF
TRBV7-2	11	ASTLTRDYEQY
TRBV21-1	13	ASSVPGQINSPLH
TRBV27	11	ASSFTGGEKLF
TRBV6-6	12	ASSYSAGGTEAF
TRBV7-3	14	ASSPDLAGNPGMKY
TRBV5-1	13	ASSLFSGNTGELF
TRBV13	14	ASSSSGTSGYNEQF
TRBV19	15	ASSIDRRGSYNSPLH
TRBV13	14	ASSLDGGGAADTQY
TRBV27	13	ASSLASGGSYEQY
TRBV6-2/TRBV6-3	11	ASSYGRGTEAF
TRBV18	14	ASSSRGSSSGNTIY
TRBV7-2	14	ASSLAGQGAFYGYT
TRBV27	12	ASSFQGMNTEAF
TRBV3-1/TRBV3-2	13	ASSQGGGGHTEAF
TRBV3-1/TRBV3-2	11	ASSQARGDTQY
TRBV5-6	12	ASSSADRRYGYT
TRBV11-2	11	ASSRFGMDTQY
TRBV7-2	13	ASSITGTGVNEQF
TRBV6-5	13	ASTPRGDGTDTQY
TRBV28	13	ASSAELSLPIEQF
TRBV11-2	13	ASSLDPGTNYGYT
TRBV2	12	ASSAGTGKYGYT
TRBV3-1/TRBV3-2	14	ASSQDYLAGNQPQH
TRBV9	13	ASSPQQGIIGTQY
TRBV15	14	ATSRGLPGSNQPQH
TRBV5-4	11	ASSRTGLDIQY
TRBV20-1	14	SASPQLAALDNEQF
TRBV6-5	12	AAGGDRTGNTIY
TRBV15	12	ASAGGPGTGELF
TRBV6-6	14	ASSYSTGATNEKLF
TRBV5-4	13	ASSSAGGLLETQY
TRBV19	15	ASSIRGDRQNTGELF